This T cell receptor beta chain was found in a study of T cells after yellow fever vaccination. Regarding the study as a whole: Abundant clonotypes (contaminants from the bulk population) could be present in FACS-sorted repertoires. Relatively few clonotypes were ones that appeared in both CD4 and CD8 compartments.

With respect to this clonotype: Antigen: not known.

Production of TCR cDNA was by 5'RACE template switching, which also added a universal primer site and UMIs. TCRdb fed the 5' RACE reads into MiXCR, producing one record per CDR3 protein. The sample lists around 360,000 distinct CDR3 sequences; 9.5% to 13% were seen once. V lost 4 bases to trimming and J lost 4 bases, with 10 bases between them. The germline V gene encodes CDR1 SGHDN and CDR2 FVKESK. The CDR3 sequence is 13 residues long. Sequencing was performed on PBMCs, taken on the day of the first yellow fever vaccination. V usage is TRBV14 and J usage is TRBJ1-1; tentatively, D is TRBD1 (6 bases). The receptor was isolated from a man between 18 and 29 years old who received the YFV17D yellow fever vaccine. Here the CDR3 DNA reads TGTGCCAGCAGCCGAGGGACATTCACTGAAGCTTTCTTT. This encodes CASSRGTFTEAFF.